The source of this T cell receptor beta chain is a study of shared clonotypes between healthy human individuals. The V and J ends lost 4 bases and 4 bases, in that order; junction bases with no gene match: 6. From germline, CDR1 is ENHRY and CDR2 SYGVKD. The CDR3 runs to 15 residues. Here immunoSEQ multiplex PCR was the method, and the copy in TCRdb shows in-frame clones only, minus some. The sample has about 700,000 clones; about 92% are singletons. The naive CD8 fraction comprised CD45RO-negative cells positively selected for CCR7 and excluded terminally differentiated effector memory CD45RA+ cells.

The V and J genes are TRBV10-3 and TRBJ2-5; 10 positions match TRBD1. The sequence was obtained from a man aged 25-45 years in good health. The sample taken for sequencing was naive CD8+ T cells sorted from blood. CDR3 in DNA: TGTGCCATCAGTGTGGACAGGGGGTGGGGAGAGACCCAGTACTTC. Translated: CAISVDRGWGETQYF.